A single sample is the source of the 29 T cell receptor beta chains below, sequenced in a study of blood T cell repertoires in COVID-19. The data were produced by immunoSEQ multiplex PCR, yet TCRdb's version contains in-frame clones alone and is incomplete. This sample carries tens of thousands of clones, around 90% of them seen once, and the ten largest clones take around 5.3%. The sequencing sample was made of peripheral blood. These receptors came from a man aged 50-60 years with acute or convalescent COVID-19.

This chain links TRBV5-6 with TRBJ1-6, with D unclear. Germline-derived CDR1 and CDR2 are SGHDT and YYEEEE. The CDR3 spans 13 residues. Trimming stripped 4 bases from V and 7 bases from J, with 9 bases between. The chain's CDR3 is CASSLYLNSPLHF. In DNA, the CDR3 is TGTGCCAGCAGCCTCTACTTAAATTCACCCCTCCACTTT.

The CDR3 DNA is TGTGCCTGGAGTCGAGACTCGGGCTCTGGAAACACCATATATTTT. It codes for CAWSRDSGSGNTIYF. The chain links TRBV30 to TRBJ1-3; D uncertain. The germline V and J ends were trimmed by 2 bases and 0 bases, with 11 bases remaining between them. The CDR3 has 15 residues. Germline V gene data show CDR1 as GTSNPN and CDR2 as SVGIG (reference sequence).

The V gene is TRBV5-8, the J gene TRBJ2-1; D unresolved. This CDR3 spans 14 amino acids. Trimming shortened V by 4 bases and J by 0 bases, and 8 bases separated the two germline ends. Germline CDR1 reads SGHTS; CDR2 reads YDEGEE. The CDR3 nucleotides are TGTGCCAGCAGCAGCGTTGGCTCCTACAATGAGCAGTTCTTC. Protein: CASSSVGSYNEQFF.

The chain joins TRBV25-1 to TRBJ2-7; D might be TRBD1 (6 bases). This CDR3 has 13 residues. From germline, CDR1 is MGHDK and CDR2 SYGVNS. The V end lost 2 bases, the J end lost 11 bases, and 16 bases lay between the germline ends. Written as DNA, the CDR3 is TGTGCCAGCAGTGAAGGGACACTCCTAGGAGAGTACTTC. It encodes CASSEGTLLGEYF.

The rearrangement joins TRBV6-5 to TRBJ1-2; D unresolved. The germline V and J ends were trimmed by 5 bases and 0 bases, with 4 bases remaining between them. This CDR3 spans 12 amino acids. Germline CDR1 MNHEY, CDR2 SVGAGI. CDR3: CASSTTNYGYTF. The CDR3 region has the DNA TGTGCCAGCAGTACTACTAACTATGGCTACACCTTC.

This chain joins TRBV7-9 and TRBJ2-1; the match to TRBD2 covers 9 bases. V was pared by 3 bases and J by 7 bases, with 7 bases of the junction left unmatched. The CDR3 covers 15 residues. Germline-derived CDR1 and CDR2 are SEHNR and FQNEAQ (reference sequence). In DNA form, the CDR3 reads TGTGCCAGCAGCTTGTCGGGACTAGCCTTTAATGAGCAGTTCTTC. This translates into CASSLSGLAFNEQFF.

The chain carries TRBV9 and TRBJ2-5; TRBD2 aligns across 14 bases. CDR3 size: 19 residues. From germline, CDR1 is SGDLS and CDR2 YYNGEE. The junction had 8 bases not matched to a gene; V was cut back by 1 base and J by 0 bases. The CDR3 region is CASSVKGLAGVQYQETQYF. DNA of the CDR3: TGTGCCAGCAGCGTAAAGGGACTAGCGGGAGTCCAGTACCAAGAGACCCAGTACTTC.

DNA of the CDR3: TGTGCCAGTAGACAACTAGCGGGAGAACGCAATGAGCAGTTCTTC. Amino acids: CASRQLAGERNEQFF. V is TRBV19 and J is TRBJ2-1, with 11 bases aligning to TRBD2. The CDR3 runs to 15 residues. V dropped 6 bases and J dropped 6; count of bases not matched to a gene: 7. The germline gives CDR1 LNHDA, CDR2 SQIVND (reference sequence). Looking up the rest from reference TRBV19 and TRBJ2-1 gives the full variable domain: DGGITQSPKYLFRKEGQNVTLSCEQNLNHDAMYWYRQDPGQGLRLIYYSQIVNDFQKGDIAEGYSVSREKKESFPLTVTSAQKNPTAFYLCASRQLAGERNEQFFGPGTRLTVL.

The rearrangement links TRBV27 to TRBJ1-5, with TRBD1 as a possible D gene (5 bases). Germline lookup yields CDR1 MNHEY and CDR2 SMNVEV (reference sequence). The CDR3 totals 14 residues. V dropped 4 bases and J dropped 4 bases, with 11 bases sitting between them. The DNA of the CDR3 is TGTGCCAGCAGTTACGGGGGGGGGAATCAGCCCCAGCATTTT. Protein product: CASSYGGGNQPQHF.

This clone was counted between two and nine times. The rearrangement joins TRBV5-6 to TRBJ1-6; TRBD1 might be the D (6 bases). Trimming left V 1 base short and J 7 bases short, with 12 bases between. Germline values: CDR1 SGHDT, CDR2 YYEEEE. The CDR3 spans 15 residues. Here the CDR3 DNA reads TGTGCCAGCAGCTTGTTGGGGGCGGCGAATTCACCCCTCCACTTT. Encoded protein: CASSLLGAANSPLHF.

This clone rates as medium-sized. This CDR3 is also generated by other DNA sequences in the sample. The chain joins TRBV7-9 to TRBJ2-3; TRBD1 agrees at 11 bases. The V and J ends lost 4 bases and 2 bases, in that order; junction bases with no gene match: 2. Germline V gene data show CDR1 as SEHNR and CDR2 as FQNEAQ (reference sequence). CDR3 length equals 15 residues. In DNA, the CDR3 is TGTGCCAGCAGCTGGGGACAGGGGGACACAGATACGCAGTATTTT. Encoded protein: CASSWGQGDTDTQYF.

The chain is built from TRBV15 and TRBJ2-1; D may be TRBD1 (5 bases). V lost 3 bases to trimming and J lost 4 bases, with 16 bases between them. CDR1 and CDR2 from the germline V gene are LNHNV and YYDKDF (reference sequence). This CDR3 is 16 amino acids long. The CDR3 bases are TGTGCCACCAGCAGTACGCGTGACAGCACTTACAATGAGCAGTTCTTC. Translation: CATSSTRDSTYNEQFF.

The chain couples TRBV19 to TRBJ2-7, with 9 bases fitting TRBD1. The germline CDR1 and CDR2 sequences are LNHDA and SQIVND (reference sequence). The CDR3 runs 13 residues. The J segment lost 3 bases and the V segment lost 6 bases, leaving 3 bases of the junction unmatched. CDR3 region: CASSRQGVYEQYF. The CDR3 DNA follows: TGTGCCAGTAGCAGACAGGGGGTCTACGAGCAGTACTTC.

The chain combines TRBV5-1 with TRBJ2-5; 8 bases agree with TRBD1. The V gene end was trimmed by 2 bases and the J gene end by 3 bases; junction bases not matched to a gene: 9. Germline loops: CDR1 SGHRS, CDR2 YFSETQ. The CDR3 runs 16 residues. The CDR3 DNA follows: TGCGCCAGCAGCTTTGCCCCGACAGGGGATAAAGAGACCCAGTACTTC. This sequence encodes CASSFAPTGDKETQYF.

This chain connects TRBV27 to TRBJ2-5; 11 bases fit TRBD2. Per germline, CDR1 MNHEY and CDR2 SMNVEV (reference sequence). V gave up 5 bases and J gave up 4 bases; unmatched junction bases: 12. The CDR3 has 17 residues. The DNA for the CDR3 is TGTGCCAGCAGTCCTCCCTGGGTAGCGGGGGGGGGAGAGACCCAGTACTTC. Protein sequence: CASSPPWVAGGGETQYF.

This chain uses TRBV19 with TRBJ2-2; the D is unclear. Trimming took off 2 bases at V and 6 bases at J, with 4 bases between the two ends. The CDR3 sequence is 12 residues long. Germline CDR1 is LNHDA and CDR2 is SQIVND (reference sequence). Here the CDR3 reads CASSILAGELFF. In nucleotides, the CDR3 is TGTGCCAGTAGTATATTAGCCGGGGAGCTGTTTTTT. Based on the CDR3 plus reference TRBV19 and TRBJ2-2, the full variable domain is DGGITQSPKYLFRKEGQNVTLSCEQNLNHDAMYWYRQDPGQGLRLIYYSQIVNDFQKGDIAEGYSVSREKKESFPLTVTSAQKNPTAFYLCASSILAGELFFGEGSRLTVL.

This chain uses TRBV3-1 (or the pseudogene TRBV3-2) with TRBJ1-2; maybe TRBD1 (6 bases). Between the trimmed V and J ends, which lost 5 bases and 4 bases, there was a span of 14 bases. Per the germline V gene, CDR1 is LGHDT and CDR2 is YNNKEL (reference sequence). CDR3 length equals 14 residues. CDR3 region: CASSTRDRSYGYTF. CDR3 coding DNA: TGTGCCAGCAGCACTAGAGACAGGAGCTATGGCTACACCTTC.

This chain uses TRBV27 with TRBJ2-1; TRBD1 agrees at 8 bases. Germline V CDR1 and CDR2: MNHEY, SMNVEV (reference sequence). CDR3 size: 15 residues. V was pared by 5 bases and J by 9 bases, with 12 bases of the junction left unmatched. Here the CDR3 reads CASSLTYLTGVEQFF. In DNA, the CDR3 is TGTGCCAGCAGTCTAACGTACTTGACAGGGGTTGAGCAGTTCTTC.

V and J are TRBV6-1 and TRBJ2-4; 9 nucleotides align to TRBD1. The trim removed 5 bases at V and 0 bases at J, leaving 5 bases unmatched. Per germline, CDR1 MNHNS and CDR2 SASEGT. This CDR3 spans 16 amino acids. CDR3 residues: CASSQGQGLAKNIQYF. DNA for the CDR3: TGTGCCAGCAGTCAAGGACAGGGGCTAGCCAAAAACATTCAGTACTTC.

This clone was recorded many times. The genes are TRBV11-2 and TRBJ2-7; 8 bases are a match to TRBD2. The germline CDR1 and CDR2 sequences are SGHAT and FQNNGV. V dropped 1 base and J dropped 0; count of bases not matched to a gene: 5. The CDR3 runs to 16 residues. The CDR3 is CASSLVRGRFSYEQYF. In nucleotides, the CDR3 is TGTGCCAGCAGCTTAGTTCGCGGGAGGTTCTCCTACGAGCAGTACTTC.

J is TRBJ1-2 and V is TRBV21-1. TRBV21-1 is a pseudogene segment. This CDR3 has 18 residues. The CDR3 coding sequence is TGTGCCAGCAGCAAAGGCGGGAGGACAGGTGGGGGTTCCTATGGCTACACCTTC. Amino acids: CASSKGGRTGGGSYGYTF.

J is TRBJ2-5 and V is TRBV25-1; the D gene is possibly TRBD1 (5 bases). From germline, CDR1 is MGHDK and CDR2 SYGVNS. This CDR3 region has 15 residues. The ends were cut back, 1 base at V and 5 bases at J, with 14 bases in the middle. The CDR3 DNA reads TGTGCCAGCAGTGAATTCAGGGTACAGAAGGAGACCCAGTACTTC. Encoded protein: CASSEFRVQKETQYF.

The chain has TRBV5-1 and TRBJ1-6; weak D call: TRBD1 (6 bases). The V and J ends lost 0 bases and 9 bases respectively, with 13 bases between them. CDR1 is SGHRS and CDR2 is YFSETQ in the germline V gene. This CDR3 spans 15 amino acids. CDR3: CASSLEQGNGSPLHF. The DNA for the CDR3 is TGCGCCAGCAGCTTGGAACAGGGTAACGGTTCACCCCTCCACTTT.

This chain connects TRBV12-5 to TRBJ2-7, with D unresolved. The ends were cut back, 6 bases at V and 3 bases at J, with 6 bases in the middle. This CDR3 has 11 residues. Germline V CDR1 and CDR2: LGHNT, FRNRAP. CDR3: CASGVYYEQYF. The DNA of the CDR3 is TGTGCTAGTGGGGTCTACTACGAGCAGTACTTC.

This clone was seen only once. The V call is TRBV7-9, the J call TRBJ2-3, with a tentative D call TRBD1 (5 bases). The germline gives CDR1 SEHNR, CDR2 FQNEAQ (reference sequence). This CDR3 comprises 15 residues. The V end was cut by 1 base, the J end by 2 bases, with 10 bases between. CDR3 sequence (DNA): TGTGCCAGCAGCTTAGGGACATTCCCCACAGATACGCAGTATTTT. Protein: CASSLGTFPTDTQYF.

The V call is TRBV11-3, the J call TRBJ2-7; possibly TRBD1 for D (6 bases). Germline V gene data show CDR1 as SGHNT and CDR2 as YENEEA. This CDR3 is built from 13 residues. V was shortened by 5 bases and J by 2 bases, with 10 bases between the two germline ends. The CDR3 bases are TGTGCCAGCAGCCTAACAGGGACCTACGAGCAGTACTTC. Translation: CASSLTGTYEQYF.

The sample holds a few counts of this clone. DNA for the CDR3: TGTGCCAGCAGTTTATCGGGACAGGGTACAAATGAGCAGTTCTTC. Amino acids: CASSLSGQGTNEQFF. The chain couples TRBV28 to TRBJ2-1, with 9 bases matching TRBD1. Per germline, CDR1 MDHEN and CDR2 SYDVKM. The CDR3 has 15 amino acids. With 1 base clipped from V and 7 bases from J, the junction kept 5 bases outside the gene matches.

The chain carries TRBV7-2 and TRBJ2-4; no firm D call. The V end was cut by 5 bases, the J end by 0 bases, with 17 bases between. There are 17 residues in the CDR3. Germline-derived CDR1 and CDR2 are SGHTA and FQGNSA. CDR3 in amino acids: CASSAYILPLAKNIQYF. The CDR3 DNA is TGTGCCAGCAGCGCCTATATTTTACCACTAGCCAAAAACATTCAGTACTTC.

This chain connects TRBV14 to TRBJ1-2, with 10 bases matching TRBD1. The germline V gene encodes CDR1 SGHDN and CDR2 FVKESK. The CDR3 runs 15 residues. V shed 3 bases, J shed 8 bases, and the junction held 9 bases outside the gene matches. This CDR3 is CASSHLAGTGDGYTF. The CDR3 DNA reads as TGTGCCAGCAGCCACCTAGCCGGGACAGGGGACGGCTACACCTTC.